This T cell receptor (beta chain) was captured by sequencing in a study of radiotherapy plus CTLA-4 blockade in lung cancer. Study-level background: With over 25% of patients having disease control, objective responses were seen in approximately 17%. Whole-study results and caveats: Interferon-beta and early blood T cell clone dynamics reportedly predicted response best. Once radiotherapy plus ipilimumab had been given, TCR clones derived from tumor expanded in blood.

In regard to this clone: As yet, its antigen is unknown.

Patients with chemo-refractory metastatic non-small-cell lung cancer received focal radiation plus CTLA-4 blockade with ipilimumab. Sequencing was performed with immunoSEQ multiplex PCR; in TCRdb, only in-frame clones are kept and a portion is missing. Of 35,000 to 45,000 clones in the sample, over 55% are singletons; the top ten hold approximately 11%. Looked up from germline, CDR1 is KGHSH and CDR2 is LQKENI. This CDR3 spans 16 amino acids. V lost 3 bases to trimming and J lost 0 bases; unmatched junction nucleotides: 6. The sample in question was peripheral blood, obtained from a patient treated with radiotherapy plus ipilimumab. The clonotype was recovered from a human donor with non-small cell lung cancer who had stable disease on radiotherapy plus ipilimumab. The gene calls are TRBV18 and TRBJ2-7, with 9 bases fitting TRBD1. CDR3 amino acids: CASSPSGQGTSYEQYF. The CDR3 nucleotides read TGTGCCAGCTCACCCTCGGGACAGGGCACCTCCTACGAGCAGTACTTC.